Each of the 2 T cell receptor beta chains below was sequenced from the same sample in a study of T cell responses to AZD1222 COVID-19 vaccine. Sequencing was performed with immunoSEQ multiplex PCR; in TCRdb, only in-frame clones are kept and a portion is missing. The profile shows 100,000 to 150,000 clones, 80% to 90% of them singletons. Specimen: peripheral blood, collected on day 0 of AZD1222 vaccination. Receptors were obtained from an adult in good health.

V and J are TRBV19 and TRBJ1-1, with 7 bases lining up with TRBD1. The CDR3 has 14 residues. After removal of 5 bases from V and 1 base from J, the junction contained 4 bases not matched to a gene. In germline, CDR1 is LNHDA, CDR2 SQIVND (reference sequence). For the CDR3, the DNA is TGTGCCAGTAGTCCGGGACAGAAGAACACTGAAGCTTTCTTT. As protein: CASSPGQKNTEAFF.

This sequence joins TRBV4-2 and TRBJ2-3; 7 nucleotides match TRBD2. The J segment lost 4 bases and the V segment lost 1 base, leaving 11 bases of the junction unmatched. Per germline, CDR1 LGHNA and CDR2 YNFKEQ. There are 17 residues in the CDR3. CDR3 sequence: CASSQGFAGVTSDTQYF. The DNA for the CDR3 is TGTGCCAGCAGCCAAGGGTTTGCGGGGGTCACATCAGATACGCAGTATTTT.